This T cell receptor beta chain was identified during a study of shared clonotypes between healthy human individuals (dated by TCRdb to 2018 to 2020). Study-level background: A few men and a couple of women, aged 18 to 49 years, made up the cohort. Per donor, three plates each were used for CD4 naive and CD4 memory, two for CD8 naive, and one for CD8 memory. To estimate repertoire size and how much clonotypes are shared between individuals, the study performed deep sequencing of blood TCR repertoires from 4 to 6 healthy adults. To increase sequencing depth and limit assay-specific biases, different laboratories used diverse techniques to prepare libraries and sequence TCR repertoires. Leukapheresis yielded between about 0.94 and 8.9 billion PBMCs per donor.

Comment on this clone: Its target antigen remains unknown. No per-base quality is available; no much larger clone lies one base away.

Points the paper makes about the study in general: The genetic and exposure-history diversity represented was limited by the small number of donors. Based on pairwise subsampling, the degree of clonotype sharing among donors was expected to be affected by sequencing depth. Even with the large sequencing depth, rarefaction of the sorted-subset datasets indicated that sequencing was incomplete. Compared with non-shared clonotypes, clonotypes shared by all four sorted-subset donors had higher generation probabilities. Sampling was restricted to blood, and TCR repertoires in tissues likely differ from the TCR repertoires found in blood. About 4.5% of naive CD4, 3.5% of naive CD8, around 2.3% of memory CD4, and about 0.4% of memory CD8 clonotypes were shared across a few donors. Larger estimated clonotype richness was generally found for naive subsets than for memory subsets.

Using the deep immunoSEQ assay, multiplex PCR amplified TCR CDR3 regions from genomic DNA. For each cell subset, the extracted genomic DNA was distributed evenly across all wells of several immunoSEQ 96-well plates, and each plate served as one replicate. For sorted subsets, each replicate PCR was loaded with around 220 ng genomic DNA, equivalent to 25,000 to 35,000 T cell genomes. The purified libraries were quantified using a Qubit 3.0 fluorometer, sized with a Bioanalyzer 2100, and then quantified again using the KAPA Library Quantification kit. Every immunoSEQ 96-well plate was sequenced on a dedicated single-read 150-cycle Illumina NextSeq 550 flow cell. In the paper's pipeline: Because the immunoSEQ output included only junctional sequences and no quality scores, the filtering could not be the same as the filtering used for full-length reads. Sequences were annotated with PyIR, a Python wrapper for IgBLAST v1.9, using IMGT germline references to assign V/J genes and CDR3. Reads were filtered out if the reads had weak V/J assignments (E-value above 1e-6), no CDR3, stop codons, out-of-frame junctions, or ambiguous translated residues. V3J clonotypes were defined as sequences sharing the same inferred V gene, J gene, and CDR3 amino acid sequence. Percentage overlap between repertoires was calculated by dividing the number of shared unique clonotypes by the size of the smaller repertoire. Richness of each repertoire was evaluated using RTK rarefaction, the Chao1 estimator, and Recon v2.1 estimates of unobserved clonotypes. Generation probabilities were computed with OLGA for all TCRbeta clonotypes obtained by the gDNA method from a handful of donors. Not all clones reach the TCRdb copy of this immuneACCESS table, which keeps in-frame sequences only. Checked studies attribute under half of the gap to unresolved V genes and leave the rest unexplained. The D gene and trimming were derived from the DNA, and the V and J assignments and clone size from that table. This sample holds around 1.4 million clones; less than 99% were observed only once. The ten largest clones add up to around 0.33% of the sample.

The germline ends are 6 bases apart after V is trimmed by 1 base and J by 7 bases. The germline V gene yields SGHRS for CDR1 and YFSETQ for CDR2. Taken from cysteine to phenylalanine, the CDR3 has 11 residues. The DNA shown is the 33-base CDR3, in frame from base 1. Donors were healthy HIV-negative adults with no recently reported acute infections or vaccinations. Only Caucasian adults living in Nashville, Tennessee, USA were represented among the donors. CD4+ T cells were enriched by magnetic negative selection; naive cells were then positively selected on CD45RA, and the negative fraction formed the memory subset. After blood collection by leukapheresis, PBMCs were isolated using Ficoll-Histopaque density gradient centrifugation and then cryopreserved in the vapor phase of liquid nitrogen. Analytical flow cytometry was used to check the purity and quantity of each magnetically sorted T cell population. From each sorted fraction, genomic DNA was isolated and quantified by UV absorbance on a Nanodrop 2000c.

This TCR came from a man in his thirties or forties in good health. The rearrangement combines TRBV5-1 with TRBJ2-7; there is no confident call for the D gene. The material sequenced was naive CD4+ T cells sorted from blood. The cell subset or site tag for this specimen amounts to: CD45RA+ positively selected. The nucleotide sequence reads as follows: TGCGCCAGCAGCTTGAACCGGGAGCAGTACTTC. It encodes CASSLNREQYF.